The 20 T cell receptor beta chains below all came from one sample that was sequenced in a study of blood T cell repertoires in COVID-19 (dated by TCRdb to about 2020). Libraries were constructed by the immunoSEQ multiplex PCR assay. TCRdb limited this immuneACCESS table to in-frame rearrangements with V and J called. A share of clones is missing; checked studies link under half to unresolved V genes, and the rest is unexplained. The sample data list about 180,000 clones, and over 75% of these were observed just once. The ten top clones hold around 7% of the sample. Sequenced sample: peripheral blood. These receptors came from a man aged 70-80 years with active or convalescent COVID-19.

The chain uses TRBV7-8 and TRBJ1-1; TRBD1 agrees at 8 bases. V shed 5 bases, J shed 6 bases, and the junction held 8 bases outside the gene matches. Germline lookup yields CDR1 SGHVS and CDR2 FQNEAQ. The CDR3 totals 14 residues. As DNA, the CDR3 is TGTGCCAGCAGCAAACGACAGGGGCTGGCTGAAGCTTTCTTT. This sequence encodes CASSKRQGLAEAFF.

This clone was counted between two and nine times. J is TRBJ2-1 and V is TRBV6-2 or TRBV6-3; 13 bases are shared with TRBD2. CDR1 MNHEY and CDR2 SVGEGT come from the germline V gene. The CDR3 is made up of 19 amino acids. V was pared by 4 bases and J by 7 bases, with 16 bases of the junction left unmatched. CDR3 DNA sequence: TGTGCCAGCAGTTCCCGACTAGCGGGGGGACCCCTCAGATCGAATGAGCAGTTCTTC. Translation gives CASSSRLAGGPLRSNEQFF.

The CDR3 DNA reads as TGTGCCAGCAGCCAGAAGACAGACACCGGGGAGCTGTTTTTT. Its protein product is CASSQKTDTGELFF. V usage is TRBV7-9 and J usage is TRBJ2-2, with D possibly TRBD1 on 5 matching bases. This CDR3 region has 14 residues. Germline assignment: CDR1 SEHNR and CDR2 FQNEAQ (reference sequence). Trimming removed 5 bases from V and 3 bases from J, with 10 bases in between.

A note on this clone: Other DNA sequences from this sample encode an identical CDR3 as well. The chain carries TRBV18 and TRBJ2-7; 7 positions agree with TRBD1. The CDR3 extends over 14 amino acids. From germline, CDR1 is KGHSH and CDR2 LQKENI. The ends lost 1 base at V and 2 bases at J; junction bases unmatched: 2. The CDR3 DNA reads as TGTGCCAGCTCACCACGGGACAGTACCTACGAGCAGTACTTC. Amino acid sequence: CASSPRDSTYEQYF.

The V gene is TRBV6-5, the J gene TRBJ2-3; D is perhaps TRBD2 (6 bases). CDR1 and CDR2 (germline): MNHEY, SVGAGI. The V and J ends lost 6 bases and 0 bases respectively, with 10 bases between them. CDR3 length: 14 residues. CDR3 DNA: TGTGCCAGCAGACCCGGGGGTAGCACAGATACGCAGTATTTT. Protein sequence: CASRPGGSTDTQYF.

The chain joins TRBV11-3 to TRBJ2-7; D remains ambiguous. CDR1 is SGHNT and CDR2 is YENEEA in the germline V gene. V was clipped by 3 bases and J by 1 base, with 7 bases between them. The CDR3 is 13 amino acids. This CDR3 is CASSFGGSYEQYF. The CDR3 region has the DNA TGTGCCAGCAGCTTCGGCGGTTCCTACGAGCAGTACTTC.

The chain joins TRBV2 to TRBJ1-2; 8 bases map to TRBD1. After removal of 6 bases from V and 2 bases from J, the junction contained 5 bases not matched to a gene. CDR3 length: 14 amino acids. The germline V gene has CDR1 SNHLY and CDR2 FYNNEI. The CDR3 reads CASSSDRANYGYTF. The CDR3 region has the DNA TGTGCCAGCAGCTCGGACAGGGCAAACTATGGCTACACCTTC. Full variable domain (missing parts from reference TRBV2 and TRBJ1-2): EPEVTQTPSHQVTQMGQEVILRCVPISNHLYFYWYRQILGQKVEFLVSFYNNEISEKSEIFDDQFSVERPDGSNFTLKIRSTKLEDSAMYFCASSSDRANYGYTFGSGTRLTVV.

This rearrangement joins TRBV6-5 to TRBJ2-2; the D is unclear. V was clipped by 4 bases and J by 1 base, with 4 bases between them. This CDR3 has 13 residues. CDR1 is MNHEY and CDR2 is SVGAGI in the germline V gene. The CDR3 region has the DNA TGTGCCAGCAGTTTATTGAACACCGGGGAGCTGTTTTTT. Amino acids: CASSLLNTGELFF.

The chain joins TRBV11-3 to TRBJ1-6, with D possibly matching TRBD1 (5 bases). The CDR3 totals 13 residues. V lost 5 bases, J lost 9 bases, and 11 bases lay in between. From germline, CDR1 is SGHNT and CDR2 YENEEA. CDR3 region: CASSVGTASPLHF. DNA for the CDR3: TGTGCCAGCAGCGTCGGGACTGCTTCACCCCTCCACTTT.

This chain connects TRBV5-1 to TRBJ2-1; TRBD2 matches at 11 bases. Germline V gives CDR1 SGHRS, CDR2 YFSETQ. The CDR3 consists of 17 residues. V shed 1 base and J 8 bases; nucleotides not matched to a gene: 11. This CDR3 reads CASSLTGTSGRADEQFF. CDR3 DNA: TGCGCCAGCAGCTTGACCGGGACTAGCGGTCGCGCGGATGAGCAGTTCTTC. The full variable domain, with the rest looked up from reference TRBV5-1 and TRBJ2-1, is KAGVTQTPRYLIKTRGQQVTLSCSPISGHRSVSWYQQTPGQGLQFLFEYFSETQRNKGNFPGRFSGRQFSNSRSEMNVSTLELGDSALYLCASSLTGTSGRADEQFFGPGTRLTVL.

This rearrangement joins TRBV5-4 to TRBJ2-3, with TRBD2 identical over 13 bases. V shed 3 bases and J 3 bases; nucleotides not matched to a gene: 4. This CDR3 is 16 amino acids long. Germline CDR1 SGHNT, CDR2 YYREEE (reference sequence). In DNA form, the CDR3 reads TGTGCCAGCAGCTCCGGGACTAGCGGGGTGACAGATACGCAGTATTTT. Its translation is CASSSGTSGVTDTQYF.

A single count supports this clone. V and J are TRBV7-8 and TRBJ2-7, with D unclear. CDR1 SGHVS and CDR2 FQNEAQ come from the germline V gene. V lost 1 base, J lost 0 bases, and 13 bases lay in between. CDR3 length: 16 amino acids. The CDR3 nucleotides read TGTGCCAGCAGCTTAGAATGGCAGGCCCTCTCCTACGAGCAGTACTTC. This translates into CASSLEWQALSYEQYF.

This chain links TRBV3-1 (or the pseudogene TRBV3-2) with TRBJ1-3; D remains unclear. In germline, CDR1 is LGHDT, CDR2 YNNKEL (reference sequence). The CDR3 totals 14 residues. The ends were cut back, 0 bases at V and 0 bases at J, with 3 bases in the middle. CDR3 sequence: CASSQDLSGNTIYF. For the CDR3, the DNA is TGTGCCAGCAGCCAAGACCTCTCTGGAAACACCATATATTTT.

The chain recombines TRBV2 with TRBJ1-1; D is uncertain. V was trimmed by 4 bases and J by 3 bases, leaving 9 bases between them. Per the germline V gene, CDR1 is SNHLY and CDR2 is FYNNEI. CDR3 size: 13 residues. DNA of the CDR3: TGTGCCAGCAGTGTAGAGGAGCACACTGAAGCTTTCTTT. Its protein is CASSVEEHTEAFF.

The chain uses TRBV5-1 and TRBJ2-7; TRBD1 is a possible D gene (6 bases). V was pared by 4 bases and J by 3 bases, with 14 bases between. The CDR3 totals 14 residues. Germline V gene sequence: CDR1 SGHRS, CDR2 YFSETQ. This CDR3 reads CASSLTLDSYEQYF. DNA of the CDR3: TGCGCCAGCAGCCTCACCTTGGACAGCTACGAGCAGTACTTC.

V is TRBV6-5 and J is TRBJ2-1; TRBD1 matches 7 bases. The trim removed 6 bases at V and 7 bases at J, leaving 6 bases unmatched. The CDR3 runs 13 residues. Germline V gene lookup returns CDR1 MNHEY and CDR2 SVGAGI. The CDR3 protein is CASRKGAQNEQFF. DNA for the CDR3: TGTGCCAGCAGGAAGGGGGCTCAAAATGAGCAGTTCTTC.

The chain joins TRBV28 to TRBJ2-7; 12 positions match TRBD2. The germline gives CDR1 MDHEN, CDR2 SYDVKM. The CDR3 consists of 15 residues. Trimming removed 5 bases from V and 3 bases from J; junction bases left unmatched: 5. CDR3 sequence (DNA): TGTGCCAGCAGTACGACTAGCGGGGGACTCTACGAGCAGTACTTC. Translation gives CASSTTSGGLYEQYF.

The CDR3 region has the DNA TGTGCCAGCAGCTCTGACAGGGGAAACACTGAAGCTTTCTTT. Its protein product is CASSSDRGNTEAFF. V is TRBV5-8 and J is TRBJ1-1; 8 bases map to TRBD1. Germline V gives CDR1 SGHTS, CDR2 YDEGEE. CDR3 length equals 14 residues. J gave up 2 bases and V 3 bases, and 3 bases lay outside the gene matches.

The chain recombines TRBV6-2 or TRBV6-3 with TRBJ1-2; a weak D match, TRBD1 (5 bases). The CDR3 totals 12 residues. V shed 5 bases and J shed 8 bases, with 12 bases lying between them. In germline, CDR1 is MNHEY, CDR2 SVGEGT. The DNA of the CDR3 is TGTGCCAGCAGTCCGCTGGGGGGGGGCTACACCTTC. Translation: CASSPLGGGYTF.

The gene calls are TRBV6-5 and TRBJ1-5, with a possible D match to TRBD1 (5 bases). Germline V gives CDR1 MNHEY, CDR2 SVGAGI. CDR3 size: 16 residues. Between the trimmed V and J ends, which lost 0 bases and 1 base, there was a span of 10 bases. Written as DNA, the CDR3 is TGTGCCAGCAGTTACTCTGGGCCAGGGAGCAATCAGCCCCAGCATTTT. This encodes CASSYSGPGSNQPQHF.